This TCR beta chain was documented in a study of a mutant IDH1 vaccine in newly diagnosed glioma (dated by TCRdb to 2020 to 2023). General notes on the study: Of the 25 to 35 patients who were treated, 62.5% were male and roughly 38% were female, and the mean age was around 43 years. Before enrollment, patients had received standard therapy of radiotherapy alone, temozolomide alone, or radiochemotherapy with temozolomide; most received the combination. Peripheral blood was drawn at six visits: V03 (baseline), V05, V07, V10, V12 and V13. Longitudinal TCRB deep sequencing was performed for about 25 treated patients wherever samples were available for exploratory analyses. General study outcomes and caveats: Vaccine-induced immune responses across multiple MHC alleles were detected in approximately 94% of patients. Changes in the top peripheral T cell clonotypes picked up by TCRB sequencing did not appear to be linked to pseudoprogression. It was noted by the authors that analyses of patient blood samples could not be reproduced owing to sample limitations. Selection of PBMC samples for TCRB deep sequencing was based on availability.

Sample time point, as interpreted from the label and publication: baseline, week 1 (first vaccination visit). Interpreted using the paper, the treatment or condition label stands for: pre-vaccination baseline after standard-of-care therapy. The donors had newly diagnosed IDH1-mutant astrocytomas of WHO grade 3 or 4 that showed loss of nuclear ATRX. The samples were drawn from NOA16, a multicentre, single-arm, open-label phase I trial in Germany that tested a mutant IDH1 peptide vaccine in humans for the first time. Visit V03 blood draws served as the baseline sample for immunogenicity testing. Genomic DNA for TCRB sequencing was isolated from EDTA blood with the DNeasy Blood and Tissue Kit. Notes on this clone: The clone's antigen remains unknown. Base qualities are not recorded, but no much larger clone differs from it by a single base.

Libraries were constructed by the immunoSEQ multiplex PCR assay. Rearranged TCR beta chain sequences were amplified using the hsTCRB Kit according to the manufacturer's protocol. Sequencing of TCRB libraries was carried out on an Illumina MiSeq. In the paper's pipeline: Demultiplexing, trimming and gene mapping were performed with the kit vendor's proprietary platform. Drawn from immuneACCESS, this table holds only the in-frame rearrangements with V and J called that TCRdb kept. Clones are partly lost; checked studies trace under half to an unresolved V gene and leave the rest unexplained. The V and J calls and the clone size are those of that table, but D and trimming were determined from the DNA. This sample comprises over 75,000 clones, about four fifths of them detected only once. Around 7% of the sample belongs to the ten largest clones. CDR1 and CDR2 are drawn from the germline V gene (reference sequence): GTSNPN, SVGIG. Spanning cysteine to phenylalanine, the CDR3 consists of 14 amino acids. The CDR3 DNA has 42 bases and is translated from base 1. V is shortened by 0 bases, J by 2 bases, and the region joining them spans 11 bases.

Rearrangement joined TRBV30 to TRBJ2-7; the D gene is possibly TRBD1, with 5 bases matching. Specimen: PBMCs, collected from a glioma patient treated with radiotherapy, temozolomide or both. The sequence came from a man aged 35 to 55 with glioma. The CDR3 loop reads CAWSVAKGPYEQYF. The base sequence is TGTGCCTGGAGTGTAGCCAAGGGGCCCTACGAGCAGTACTTC.